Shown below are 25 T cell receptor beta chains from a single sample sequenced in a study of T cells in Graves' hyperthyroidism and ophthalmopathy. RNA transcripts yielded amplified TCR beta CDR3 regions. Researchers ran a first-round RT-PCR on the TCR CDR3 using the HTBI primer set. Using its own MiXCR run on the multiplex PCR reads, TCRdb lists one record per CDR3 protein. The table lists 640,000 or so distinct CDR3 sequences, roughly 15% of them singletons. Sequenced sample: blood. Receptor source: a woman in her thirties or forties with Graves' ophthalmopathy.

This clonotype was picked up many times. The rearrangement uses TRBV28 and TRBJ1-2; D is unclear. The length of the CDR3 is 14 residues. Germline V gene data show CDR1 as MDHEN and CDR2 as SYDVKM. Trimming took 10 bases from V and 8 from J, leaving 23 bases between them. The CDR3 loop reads CATGSVGLPKGYTF. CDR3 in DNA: TGTGCCACCGGTTCTGTTGGGCTCCCGAAGGGCTACACCTTC.

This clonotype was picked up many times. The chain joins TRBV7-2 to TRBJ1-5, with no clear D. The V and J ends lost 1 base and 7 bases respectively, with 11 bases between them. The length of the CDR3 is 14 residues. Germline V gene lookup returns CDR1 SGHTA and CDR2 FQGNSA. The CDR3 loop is CASSLVPYGQPQHF. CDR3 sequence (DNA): TGTGCCAGCAGCTTAGTCCCGTACGGGCAGCCCCAGCATTTT.

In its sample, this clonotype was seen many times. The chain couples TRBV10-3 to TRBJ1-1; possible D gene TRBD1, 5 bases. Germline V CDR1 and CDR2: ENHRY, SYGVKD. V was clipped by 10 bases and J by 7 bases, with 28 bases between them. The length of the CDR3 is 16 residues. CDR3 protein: CATRAVGRVQLSEAFF. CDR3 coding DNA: TGTGCCACCCGGGCAGTCGGCAGGGTTCAACTTAGTGAAGCTTTCTTT.

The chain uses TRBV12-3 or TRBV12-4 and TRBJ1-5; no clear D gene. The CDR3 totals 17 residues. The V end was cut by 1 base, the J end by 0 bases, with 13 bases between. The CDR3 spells CASSLGWAVNSNQPQHF. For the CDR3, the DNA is TGTGCCAGCAGTTTAGGATGGGCAGTTAATAGCAATCAGCCCCAGCATTTT.

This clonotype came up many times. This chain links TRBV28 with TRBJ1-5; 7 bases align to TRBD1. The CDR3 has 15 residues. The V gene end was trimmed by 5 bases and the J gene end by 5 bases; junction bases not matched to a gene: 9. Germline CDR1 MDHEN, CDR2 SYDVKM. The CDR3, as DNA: TGTGCCAGCAGTACCCTTCAGGGGGGCGATCAGCCCCAGCATTTT. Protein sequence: CASSTLQGGDQPQHF.

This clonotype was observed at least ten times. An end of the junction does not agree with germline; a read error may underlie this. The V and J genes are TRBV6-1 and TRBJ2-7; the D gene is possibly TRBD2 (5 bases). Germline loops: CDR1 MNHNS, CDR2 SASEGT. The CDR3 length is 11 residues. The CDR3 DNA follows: TGTGCCAGCAGTGCCGGGAATGACCCCCACTTC. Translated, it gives CASSAGNDPHF.

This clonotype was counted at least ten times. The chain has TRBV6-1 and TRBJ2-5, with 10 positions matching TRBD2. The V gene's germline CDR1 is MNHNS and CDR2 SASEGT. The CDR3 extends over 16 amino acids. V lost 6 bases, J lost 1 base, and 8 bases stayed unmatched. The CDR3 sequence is CASSGPSGSTQETQYF. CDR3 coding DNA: TGTGCCAGCAGCGGGCCTAGCGGGAGTACCCAAGAGACCCAGTACTTC.

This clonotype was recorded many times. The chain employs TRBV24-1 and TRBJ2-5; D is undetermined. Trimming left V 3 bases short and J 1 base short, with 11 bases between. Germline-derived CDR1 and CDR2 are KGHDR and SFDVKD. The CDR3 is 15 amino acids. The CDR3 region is CATSDARMGQETQYF. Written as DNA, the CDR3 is TGTGCCACCAGTGATGCCCGTATGGGCCAAGAGACCCAGTACTTC.

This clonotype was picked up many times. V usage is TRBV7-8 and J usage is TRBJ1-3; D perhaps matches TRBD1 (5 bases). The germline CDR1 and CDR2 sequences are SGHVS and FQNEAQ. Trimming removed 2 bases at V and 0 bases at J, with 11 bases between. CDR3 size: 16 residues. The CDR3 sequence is CASSLSGQHSGNTIYF. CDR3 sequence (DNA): TGTGCCAGCAGCTTATCTGGACAACACTCTGGAAACACCATATATTTT.

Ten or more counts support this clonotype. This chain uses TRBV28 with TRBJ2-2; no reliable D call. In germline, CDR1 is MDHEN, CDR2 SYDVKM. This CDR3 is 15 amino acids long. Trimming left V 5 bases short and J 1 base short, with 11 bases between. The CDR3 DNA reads TGTGCCAGCAGTCCCCCCAGAGGGAACACCGGGGAGCTGTTTTTT. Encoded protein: CASSPPRGNTGELFF.

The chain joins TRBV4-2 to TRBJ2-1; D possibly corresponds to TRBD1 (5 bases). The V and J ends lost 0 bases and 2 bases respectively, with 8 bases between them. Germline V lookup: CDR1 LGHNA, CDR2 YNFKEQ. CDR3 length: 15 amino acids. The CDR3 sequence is CASSQEGRTYNEQFF. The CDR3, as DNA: TGTGCCAGCAGCCAAGAGGGGCGGACCTACAATGAGCAGTTCTTC.

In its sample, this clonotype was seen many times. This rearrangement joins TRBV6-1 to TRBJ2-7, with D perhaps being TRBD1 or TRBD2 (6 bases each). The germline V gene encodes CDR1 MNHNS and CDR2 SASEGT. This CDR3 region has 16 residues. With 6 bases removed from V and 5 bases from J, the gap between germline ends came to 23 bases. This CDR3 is CASSPPGGLPGDEQYF. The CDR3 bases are TGTGCCAGCAGCCCCCCCGGGGGCCTTCCCGGGGACGAGCAGTACTTC.

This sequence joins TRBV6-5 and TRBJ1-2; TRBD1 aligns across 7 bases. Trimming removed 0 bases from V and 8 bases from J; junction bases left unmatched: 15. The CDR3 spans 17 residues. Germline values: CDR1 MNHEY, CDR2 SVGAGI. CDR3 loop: CASSYSRGTDRSRGYTF. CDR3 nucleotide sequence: TGTGCCAGCAGTTACTCGAGAGGGACGGACAGGTCTCGAGGCTACACCTTC.

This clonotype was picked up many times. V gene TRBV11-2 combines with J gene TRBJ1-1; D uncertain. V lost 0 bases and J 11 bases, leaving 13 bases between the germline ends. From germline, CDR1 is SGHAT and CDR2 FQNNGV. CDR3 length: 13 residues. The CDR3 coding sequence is TGTGCCAGCAGCTTAGATCTGGAGAGAGGGGCTTTCTTT. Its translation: CASSLDLERGAFF.

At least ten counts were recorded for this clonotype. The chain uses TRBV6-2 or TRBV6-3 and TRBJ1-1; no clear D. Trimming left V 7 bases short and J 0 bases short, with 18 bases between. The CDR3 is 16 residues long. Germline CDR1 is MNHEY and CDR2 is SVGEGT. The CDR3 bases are TGTGCCAGCAACAATCTAGGAGGGTCGGTGAACACTGAAGCTTTCTTT. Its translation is CASNNLGGSVNTEAFF.

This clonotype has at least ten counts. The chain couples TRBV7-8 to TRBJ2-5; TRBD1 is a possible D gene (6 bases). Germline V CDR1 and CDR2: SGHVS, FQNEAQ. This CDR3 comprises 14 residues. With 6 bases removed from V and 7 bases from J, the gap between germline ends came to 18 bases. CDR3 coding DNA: TGTGCCAGCAGAACTACAGGGTTGGGGGCGACCCAGTACTTC. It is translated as CASRTTGLGATQYF.

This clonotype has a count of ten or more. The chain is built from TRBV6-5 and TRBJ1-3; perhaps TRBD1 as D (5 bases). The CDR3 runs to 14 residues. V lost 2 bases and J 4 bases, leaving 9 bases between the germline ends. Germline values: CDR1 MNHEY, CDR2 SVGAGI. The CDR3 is CASSYAGSGNTIYF. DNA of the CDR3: TGTGCCAGCAGTTACGCAGGGTCCGGAAACACCATATATTTT.

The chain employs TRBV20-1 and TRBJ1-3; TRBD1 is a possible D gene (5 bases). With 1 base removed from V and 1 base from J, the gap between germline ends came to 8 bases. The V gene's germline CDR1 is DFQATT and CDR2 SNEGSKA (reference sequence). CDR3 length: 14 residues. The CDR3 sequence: CSARAGRSGNTIYF. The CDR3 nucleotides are TGCAGTGCTAGAGCAGGGCGTTCTGGAAACACCATATATTTT.

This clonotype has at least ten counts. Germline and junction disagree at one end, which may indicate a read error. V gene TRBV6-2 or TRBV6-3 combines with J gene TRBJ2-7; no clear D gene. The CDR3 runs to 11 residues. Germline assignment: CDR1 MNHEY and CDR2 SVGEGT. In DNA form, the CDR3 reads TGTGCGGCGAGCCGTTCCTACGAGCAGCACTTC. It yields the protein CAASRSYEQHF.

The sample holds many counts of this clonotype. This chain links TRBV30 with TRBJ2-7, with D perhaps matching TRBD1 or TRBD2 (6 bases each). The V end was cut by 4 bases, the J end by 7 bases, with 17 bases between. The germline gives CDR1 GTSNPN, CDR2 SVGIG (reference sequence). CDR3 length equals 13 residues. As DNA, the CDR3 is TGTGCCTGGACCGCCTGGGGGGCCAGGGAGCAGTACTTC. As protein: CAWTAWGAREQYF.

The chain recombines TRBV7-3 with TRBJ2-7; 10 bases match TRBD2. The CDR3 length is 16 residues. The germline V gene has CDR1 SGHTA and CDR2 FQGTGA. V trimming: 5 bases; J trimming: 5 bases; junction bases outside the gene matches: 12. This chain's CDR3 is CASSPASSGSFNEQYF. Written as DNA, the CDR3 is TGTGCCAGCAGCCCCGCCTCTAGCGGGAGTTTCAACGAGCAGTACTTC.

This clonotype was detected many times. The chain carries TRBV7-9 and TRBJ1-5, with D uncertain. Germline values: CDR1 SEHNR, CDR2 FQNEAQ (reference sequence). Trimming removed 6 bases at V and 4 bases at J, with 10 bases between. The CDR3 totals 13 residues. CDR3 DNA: TGTGCCAGCAGTATCGGGGTAAATCAGCCCCAGCATTTT. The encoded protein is CASSIGVNQPQHF.

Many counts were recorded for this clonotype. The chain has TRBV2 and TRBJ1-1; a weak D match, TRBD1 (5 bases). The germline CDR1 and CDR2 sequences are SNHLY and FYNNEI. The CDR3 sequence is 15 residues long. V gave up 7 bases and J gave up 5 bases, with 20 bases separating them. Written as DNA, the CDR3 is TGTGCCAGCACTCCCGAAGGGGTCAGCCGAACTGAAGCTTTCTTT. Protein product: CASTPEGVSRTEAFF. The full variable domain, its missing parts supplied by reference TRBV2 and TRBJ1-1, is EPEVTQTPSHQVTQMGQEVILRCVPISNHLYFYWYRQILGQKVEFLVSFYNNEISEKSEIFDDQFSVERPDGSNFTLKIRSTKLEDSAMYFCASTPEGVSRTEAFFGQGTRLTVV.

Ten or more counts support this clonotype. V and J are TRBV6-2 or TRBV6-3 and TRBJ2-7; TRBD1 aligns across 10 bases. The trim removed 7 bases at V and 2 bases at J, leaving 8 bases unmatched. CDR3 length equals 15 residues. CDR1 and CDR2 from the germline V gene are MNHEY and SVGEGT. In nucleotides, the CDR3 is TGTGCCAGCAACTCTGCCGGGACAGGGGCCTACGAGCAGTACTTC. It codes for CASNSAGTGAYEQYF.

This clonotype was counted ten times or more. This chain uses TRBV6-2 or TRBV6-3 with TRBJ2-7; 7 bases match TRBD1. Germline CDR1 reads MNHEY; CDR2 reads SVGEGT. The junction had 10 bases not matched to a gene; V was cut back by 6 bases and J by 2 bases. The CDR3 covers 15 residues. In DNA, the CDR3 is TGTGCCAGCAGAAAAACAGGGGAACCCACCTACGAGCAGTACTTC. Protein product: CASRKTGEPTYEQYF.